Presented here are 29 T cell receptor beta chains from one specimen sequenced in a study of technical replicates of blood from a handful of donors. The table came from immunoSEQ multiplex PCR; TCRdb's copy has only in-frame clones and leaves some out. Among about 90,000 clones, around 94% were seen once, and the ten largest hold over 0.2%. The sample consisted of T cells isolated from PBMCs. Receptors originate from a human donor in good health.

The chain is built from TRBV6-5 and TRBJ2-7, with D possibly TRBD2 on 6 matching bases. The CDR3 is 13 residues long. Trimming removed 6 bases from V and 2 bases from J, with 11 bases in between. Germline values: CDR1 MNHEY, CDR2 SVGAGI. The CDR3 loop is CASRLALPYEQYF. The DNA of the CDR3 is TGTGCCAGCAGGCTAGCGCTACCCTACGAGCAGTACTTC.

This chain joins TRBV5-6 and TRBJ2-1, with TRBD1 matching 7 bases. The germline V gene has CDR1 SGHDT and CDR2 YYEEEE. This CDR3 has 16 amino acids. Germline trimming cut 4 bases from V and 7 bases from J; bases unmatched to any gene: 14. The CDR3 sequence: CASSRPGTARSNEQFF. The CDR3 DNA reads as TGTGCCAGCAGCCGGCCCGGGACAGCGAGATCGAATGAGCAGTTCTTC.

J is TRBJ1-4 and V is TRBV4-1, with 12 positions matching TRBD1. The CDR3 spans 20 residues. CDR1 and CDR2 (germline): MGHRA, YSYEKL. Trimming at V came to 2 bases and at J to 3 bases, leaving 13 bases not matched to a gene. The CDR3 sequence is CASSQSKGQGATGSNEKLFF. The CDR3 DNA reads TGCGCCAGCAGCCAATCCAAGGGACAGGGGGCGACGGGCTCTAATGAAAAACTGTTTTTT.

The chain has TRBV2 and TRBJ2-1; 7 bases agree with TRBD2. J lost 7 bases, V lost 6 bases, and 6 bases had no gene match. Germline CDR1 is SNHLY and CDR2 is FYNNEI. The CDR3 totals 13 residues. CDR3 sequence: CASRSSGKNEQFF. The DNA for the CDR3 is TGTGCCAGCAGGTCTAGCGGAAAAAATGAGCAGTTCTTC.

This clone was observed once. The V call is TRBV6-1, the J call TRBJ1-3; a weak D match, TRBD1 (6 bases). The V end was cut by 11 bases, the J end by 1 base, with 12 bases between. Germline V lookup: CDR1 MNHNS, CDR2 SASEGT. This CDR3 comprises 13 residues. CDR3 region: CAGGGHSGNTIYF. The CDR3 DNA is TGTGCCGGGGGGGGACATTCTGGAAACACCATATATTTT.

This clone was found once. V usage is TRBV28 and J usage is TRBJ2-1; 9 bases map to TRBD1. The V and J ends lost 5 bases and 3 bases, in that order; junction bases with no gene match: 11. Germline V gives CDR1 MDHEN, CDR2 SYDVKM. This CDR3 spans 17 amino acids. The CDR3 coding sequence is TGTGCCAGCAGTCACCCCGGCGGGACAGGGAACTACAATGAGCAGTTCTTC. This sequence encodes CASSHPGGTGNYNEQFF.

The gene calls are TRBV18 and TRBJ1-1; 7 bases align to TRBD1. The germline V gene encodes CDR1 KGHSH and CDR2 LQKENI. The CDR3 is 15 amino acids. V trimming: 0 bases; J trimming: 1 base; junction bases outside the gene matches: 2. The CDR3 is CASSPPKGANTEAFF. Here the CDR3 DNA reads TGTGCCAGCTCACCACCGAAGGGGGCGAACACTGAAGCTTTCTTT.

The chain employs TRBV6-4 and TRBJ2-3, with 7 bases fitting TRBD2. This CDR3 has 14 amino acids. Germline-derived CDR1 and CDR2 are MRHNA and SNTAGT. V shed 2 bases and J 3 bases; nucleotides not matched to a gene: 2. CDR3 residues: CASSDRGETDTQYF. The CDR3 DNA reads TGTGCCAGCAGTGACCGGGGGGAAACAGATACGCAGTATTTT.

The V gene is TRBV5-5, the J gene TRBJ1-2, with TRBD1 identical over 9 bases. The V segment lost 5 bases and the J segment 4 bases; nucleotides outside the gene matches: 3. This CDR3 is built from 13 residues. CDR1 and CDR2 (germline): SGHKS, YYEKEE (reference sequence). In nucleotides, the CDR3 is TGTGCCAGCAGGGAGACAGGGGGCTATGGCTACACCTTC. This sequence encodes CASRETGGYGYTF.

This clone was observed a single time. The V gene is TRBV2, the J gene TRBJ2-2; D may be TRBD1 (6 bases). CDR1 is SNHLY and CDR2 is FYNNEI in the germline V gene. This CDR3 region has 16 residues. V was pared by 2 bases and J by 6 bases, with 16 bases between. The CDR3 sequence is CASSERSDSGAGELFF. The CDR3 bases are TGTGCCAGCAGTGAAAGGTCGGACAGTGGGGCCGGGGAGCTGTTTTTT.

This chain joins TRBV6-1 and TRBJ1-5, with a tentative D call TRBD1 (6 bases). The germline V gene has CDR1 MNHNS and CDR2 SASEGT. CDR3 size: 14 residues. Trimming pared 10 bases from V and 1 base from J, leaving 14 bases between. In nucleotides, the CDR3 is TGTGCCACCTCGATCCAGGGGAGCAATCAGCCCCAGCATTTT. Translating gives CATSIQGSNQPQHF.

The chain combines TRBV2 with TRBJ1-6, with D possibly TRBD1 on 6 matching bases. Trimming stripped 7 bases from V and 7 bases from J, with 17 bases between. The germline CDR1 and CDR2 sequences are SNHLY and FYNNEI. This CDR3 comprises 15 residues. CDR3 nucleotide sequence: TGTGCCAGCACCGGACAGACCGTAAGAAATTCACCCCTCCACTTT. Its protein is CASTGQTVRNSPLHF.

A single count supports this clone. J is TRBJ2-7 and V is TRBV7-9; D is unresolved. Germline CDR1 reads SEHNR; CDR2 reads FQNEAQ (reference sequence). The germline V and J ends were trimmed by 5 bases and 3 bases, with 8 bases remaining between them. This CDR3 has 12 residues. CDR3 nucleotide sequence: TGTGCCAGCAGCCCTAAGCACTACGAGCAGTACTTC. Residues: CASSPKHYEQYF.

CDR3 sequence: CASSLSGSSYNEQFF. CDR3 coding DNA: TGTGCCAGCAGCTTGAGCGGAAGCTCCTACAATGAGCAGTTCTTC. The V and J genes are TRBV5-4 and TRBJ2-1; D is perhaps TRBD2 (5 bases). This CDR3 region has 15 residues. Germline lookup yields CDR1 SGHNT and CDR2 YYREEE (reference sequence). The V and J ends lost 1 base and 0 bases respectively, with 8 bases between them.

The chain uses TRBV6-6 and TRBJ2-3; 10 bases are shared with TRBD1. CDR1 and CDR2 (germline): MNHNY, SVGAGI (reference sequence). This CDR3 is 15 amino acids long. Unmatched junction bases numbered 10, after V lost 5 bases and J lost 8 bases. The CDR3 DNA follows: TGTGCCAGCAGTAATGCCAGGACAGGGGGTGTTACGCAGTATTTT. Protein: CASSNARTGGVTQYF.

The V and J genes are TRBV9 and TRBJ2-1; 13 bases align to TRBD2. Germline CDR1 and CDR2: SGDLS and YYNGEE. The CDR3 sequence is 17 residues long. V was pared by 0 bases and J by 10 bases, with 10 bases of the junction left unmatched. CDR3 region: CASSVALTSGRAYEQFF. The DNA for the CDR3 is TGTGCCAGCAGCGTAGCCCTAACTAGCGGGAGGGCCTACGAGCAGTTCTTC.

The chain combines TRBV11-2 with TRBJ2-4, with 9 nucleotides matching TRBD1. The J segment lost 9 bases and the V segment lost 0 bases, leaving 6 bases of the junction unmatched. The CDR3 runs 15 residues. Germline CDR1 reads SGHAT; CDR2 reads FQNNGV. CDR3 sequence reads: CASSLDGDRVRIQYF. CDR3 sequence (DNA): TGTGCCAGCAGCTTAGACGGGGACAGGGTCCGCATTCAGTACTTC.

The chain uses TRBV5-6 and TRBJ2-7; tentative D call: TRBD1 (6 bases). V gave up 3 bases and J gave up 3 bases, with 19 bases separating them. The CDR3 totals 16 residues. The germline CDR1 and CDR2 sequences are SGHDT and YYEEEE. The CDR3 coding sequence is TGTGCCAGCAGCTCCCCCCCCCGTACAGGGAACTACGAGCAGTACTTC. As protein: CASSSPPRTGNYEQYF. The full variable domain, in which reference TRBV5-6 and TRBJ2-7 provide the parts outside the CDR3, is DAGVTQSPTHLIKTRGQQVTLRCSPKSGHDTVSWYQQALGQGPQFIFQYYEEEERQRGNFPDRFSGHQFPNYSSELNVNALLLGDSALYLCASSSPPRTGNYEQYFGPGTRLTVT.

The chain has TRBV6-5 and TRBJ2-5; a weak D match, TRBD1 (6 bases). Deletions cut 1 base from V and 5 bases from J, with 14 bases between. The germline CDR1 and CDR2 sequences are MNHEY and SVGAGI. CDR3 length: 15 residues. CDR3: CASSYYGGQRETQYF. For the CDR3, the DNA is TGTGCCAGCAGTTACTACGGAGGACAGCGGGAGACCCAGTACTTC.

V and J are TRBV20-1 and TRBJ2-1, with D unclear. V dropped 3 bases and J dropped 4 bases, with 4 bases sitting between them. There are 11 residues in the CDR3. The germline V gene encodes CDR1 DFQATT and CDR2 SNEGSKA (reference sequence). Here the CDR3 DNA reads TGCAGTGCTAGGACTTACAATGAGCAGTTCTTC. Translation gives CSARTYNEQFF.

The gene calls are TRBV7-2 and TRBJ1-1; 8 bases are a match to TRBD1. Germline CDR1 reads SGHTA; CDR2 reads FQGNSA. The CDR3 contains 15 residues. With 4 bases clipped from V and 1 base from J, the junction kept 5 bases outside the gene matches. The CDR3, as DNA: TGTGCCAGCAGCTCCTGGACAGGGAGGAACACTGAAGCTTTCTTT. It is translated as CASSSWTGRNTEAFF.

This clone was detected once. This rearrangement joins TRBV28 to TRBJ2-3, with 7 bases that match TRBD2. The CDR3 covers 16 residues. CDR1 is MDHEN and CDR2 is SYDVKM in the germline V gene. J lost 1 base, V lost 3 bases, and 7 bases had no gene match. This CDR3 reads CASSFFVGGGTDTQYF. CDR3 nucleotides: TGTGCCAGCAGTTTCTTTGTGGGAGGGGGCACAGATACGCAGTATTTT.

The chain links TRBV15 to TRBJ1-5; TRBD1 matches at 12 bases. The length of the CDR3 is 21 residues. The germline V gene has CDR1 LNHNV and CDR2 YYDKDF (reference sequence). V gave up 0 bases and J gave up 6 bases; unmatched junction bases: 18. The CDR3 DNA sequence: TGTGCCACCAGCAGAGATCCGACATCCCGGGACAGGGGGCTGAGGGGTCAGCCCCAGCATTTT. It translates to CATSRDPTSRDRGLRGQPQHF.

This clone was picked up one time. The rearrangement joins TRBV15 to TRBJ1-1, with D possibly matching TRBD1 (5 bases). Trimming left V 1 base short and J 0 bases short, with 9 bases between. The CDR3 consists of 15 residues. Germline assignment: CDR1 LNHNV and CDR2 YYDKDF (reference sequence). The CDR3 is CATSRGDRLNTEAFF. The CDR3 DNA is TGTGCCACCAGCAGAGGTGACAGATTGAACACTGAAGCTTTCTTT.

This chain joins TRBV27 and TRBJ2-1; 11 bases align to TRBD2. The germline gives CDR1 MNHEY, CDR2 SMNVEV (reference sequence). Unmatched junction bases numbered 6, after V lost 3 bases and J lost 5 bases. This CDR3 contains 16 residues. CDR3 region: CASSLIAGGFHNEQFF. The CDR3 nucleotides are TGTGCCAGCAGTTTGATAGCGGGAGGGTTCCACAATGAGCAGTTCTTC.

CDR3 in amino acids: CASSDSGGLGANVLTF. Written as DNA, the CDR3 is TGTGCCAGCAGTGACTCCGGAGGGCTTGGGGCCAACGTCCTGACTTTC. The chain is built from TRBV6-4 and TRBJ2-6, with a possible D match to TRBD2 (6 bases). The germline V gene encodes CDR1 MRHNA and CDR2 SNTAGT. This CDR3 region has 16 residues. The germline V and J ends were trimmed by 0 bases and 3 bases, with 9 bases remaining between them.

This rearrangement joins TRBV2 to TRBJ2-5; no definite D call. Trimming left V 6 bases short and J 10 bases short, with 9 bases between. Germline lookup yields CDR1 SNHLY and CDR2 FYNNEI. The CDR3 sequence is 10 residues long. The CDR3, as DNA: TGTGCCAGCAGGACGCGGCACCAGTACTTC. This codes for CASRTRHQYF.

This rearrangement joins TRBV6-6 to TRBJ2-3; 9 nucleotides align to TRBD2. Germline values: CDR1 MNHNY, CDR2 SVGAGI (reference sequence). V dropped 0 bases and J dropped 9; count of bases not matched to a gene: 7. The CDR3 has 15 amino acids. CDR3 amino acids: CASSYSKGGGATQYF. For the CDR3, the DNA is TGTGCCAGCAGTTACTCGAAGGGCGGGGGGGCGACGCAGTATTTT.

The V call is TRBV18, the J call TRBJ1-4; D remains ambiguous. V shed 2 bases and J shed 4 bases, with 17 bases lying between them. Germline V CDR1 and CDR2: KGHSH, LQKENI. The length of the CDR3 is 17 residues. CDR3 residues: CASSPTETSQVNEKLFF. In nucleotides, the CDR3 is TGTGCCAGCTCACCAACCGAGACATCTCAGGTTAATGAAAAACTGTTTTTT.